Sequencing of this T cell receptor (beta chain) was carried out in a study of OX40 agonist ivuxolimab in advanced cancers. Looking at the study overall: The study gave patients intravenous ivuxolimab at 0.01 to 10 mg/kg every 2 weeks.

Germline loops: CDR1 SGHDT, CDR2 YYEEEE. Unmatched junction bases numbered 8, after V lost 3 bases and J lost 5 bases. The CDR3 contains 15 residues. Clones were sequenced by immunoSEQ multiplex PCR, and TCRdb holds only the in-frame ones, with some missing. The repertoire has roughly 34,000 clones, around 84% of them found once; the top ten carry less than 15%. To note about this clone: What it binds is not known.

Broader study findings: Some nonresponders additionally presented with little normalized T-cell clonal expansion. Among the lowest levels of clonal expansion were found in partial responders at 0.1-3.0 mg/kg.

This TCR derives from an adult with an advanced solid tumor such as melanoma, head and neck, liver or kidney cancer. The specimen was CD4+ or CD8+ T cells sorted from blood, collected in a trial of the OX40 agonist ivuxolimab. This rearrangement joins TRBV5-6 to TRBJ2-5, with TRBD1 identical over 9 bases. In nucleotides, the CDR3 is TGTGCCAGCAGCTGGGGGGACAGGGTGCGGGAGACCCAGTACTTC. Translated: CASSWGDRVRETQYF.